This TCR beta chain was recovered during a study of blood T cell repertoires in COVID-19. The overall study: The origin of the acute and convalescent COVID-19 samples was the United States, Italy and Spain.

Germline lookup yields CDR1 SGHAT and CDR2 FQDESV (reference sequence). V lost 4 bases, J lost 5 bases, and 2 bases stayed unmatched. This CDR3 is built from 13 residues. The assay was immunoSEQ multiplex PCR, and TCRdb's table has in-frame clones only and misses some. The repertoire holds more than 40,000 clones, with 80% to 90% as singletons. Sequencing was performed on peripheral blood. The receptor was derived from a human donor in a cohort sampled during active COVID-19. V gene TRBV11-1 combines with J gene TRBJ1-2; TRBD1 matches at 9 bases. CDR3 sequence reads: CASSSDRGYGYTF. The CDR3 coding sequence is TGTGCCAGCAGCTCGGACAGGGGTTATGGCTACACCTTC.